The rows below give T cell receptor beta chains drawn from one sample of a study of blood T cell repertoires in COVID-19. The table came from immunoSEQ multiplex PCR; TCRdb's copy has only in-frame clones and leaves some out. Among more than 350,000 clones listed, about 83% were seen once. Sequencing input: PBMCs or T cells enriched from blood (not recorded which). Every receptor here comes from a woman aged 50 to 60 who had recovered from COVID-19. Each CDR3 is given with its conserved first and last residue. The order of the fields is J gene, D gene, CDR3 length, V gene, clone size, CDR3 protein, CDR3 DNA. D genes are given only for firm matches. Expanded clones are given a class, and other clones once, few, many or no size at all.

TRBJ1-2 | TRBD1 | 11 | TRBV27 | NA | CASGTGNGYTF | TGTGCCAGCGGGACAGGCAACGGCTACACCTTC
TRBJ2-7 | NA | 14 | TRBV5-1 | NA | CASSFEGEDYEQYF | TGCGCCAGCAGCTTCGAGGGTGAGGACTACGAGCAGTACTTC
TRBJ2-3 | NA | 16 | TRBV13 | NA | CASSPRTFPSTDTQYF | TGTGCCAGCAGCCCTAGAACGTTTCCTAGCACAGATACGCAGTATTTT
TRBJ2-7 | NA | 12 | TRBV11-2 | NA | CASSLDRTEEYF | TGTGCCAGCAGCTTAGATAGGACTGAAGAGTACTTC
TRBJ1-5 | NA | 14 | TRBV28 | NA | CASSFGGPIQPQHF | TGTGCCAGCAGTTTCGGGGGTCCCATTCAGCCCCAGCATTTT
TRBJ2-3 | NA | 12 | TRBV27 | NA | CASSYNTDTQYF | TGTGCCAGCAGTTACAACACAGATACGCAGTATTTT
TRBJ2-2 | TRBD2 | 16 | TRBV10-3 | NA | CAISGSGGPNTGELFF | TGTGCCATCAGTGGTAGCGGGGGCCCGAACACCGGGGAGCTGTTTTTT
TRBJ1-2 | TRBD1 | 15 | TRBV29-1 | NA | CSVETLGTGNYGYTF | TGCAGCGTTGAGACGCTAGGGACAGGGAACTACGGCTACACCTTC
TRBJ2-7 | TRBD1 | 16 | TRBV7-6 | NA | CASSLALGQGSYEQYF | TGTGCCAGCAGCTTAGCGCTGGGACAGGGGTCCTACGAGCAGTACTTC
TRBJ2-1 | NA | 14 | TRBV4-1 | NA | CASSQDGQGLEQFF | TGCGCCAGCAGCCAAGATGGGCAGGGGCTTGAGCAGTTCTTC
TRBJ2-1 | TRBD1 | 13 | TRBV6-5 | NA | CASSLGQGYEQFF | TGTGCCAGCAGCCTGGGACAGGGTTATGAGCAGTTCTTC
TRBJ2-5 | NA | 16 | TRBV11-2 | NA | CASRDPLDDYQETQYF | TGTGCCAGCAGGGACCCACTAGATGACTACCAAGAGACCCAGTACTTC
TRBJ1-6 | NA | 13 | TRBV12-3/TRBV12-4 | NA | CASSPYSNSPLHF | TGTGCCAGCAGTCCTTATAGCAATTCACCCCTCCACTTT
TRBJ2-1 | TRBD2 | 15 | TRBV2 | NA | CASSPASGGVNEQFF | TGTGCCAGCAGTCCCGCCAGCGGGGGTGTCAATGAGCAGTTCTTC
TRBJ1-1 | TRBD1 | 15 | TRBV10-3 | NA | CAISEDREINTEAFF | TGTGCCATCAGTGAAGACAGGGAGATTAACACTGAAGCTTTCTTT
TRBJ1-6 | NA | 14 | TRBV3-1/TRBV3-2 | NA | CASSQEGGSTPLHF | TGTGCCAGCAGCCAAGAGGGGGGTAGTACACCCCTCCACTTT
TRBJ2-1 | TRBD1 | 16 | TRBV10-3 | NA | CAISDLMDRGPPKQFF | TGTGCCATCAGTGATCTTATGGACAGGGGGCCGCCCAAGCAGTTCTTC
TRBJ1-2 | NA | 10 | TRBV28 | NA | CASSAGGYTF | TGTGCCAGCAGCGCAGGTGGCTACACCTTC
TRBJ1-1 | TRBD1 | 15 | TRBV30 | NA | CAWSRTGGEWTEAFF | TGTGCCTGGAGTCGGACAGGGGGAGAATGGACTGAAGCTTTCTTT
TRBJ2-1 | NA | 13 | TRBV2 | NA | CASSRQEGGEQFF | TGTGCCAGCAGTAGGCAGGAGGGGGGGGAGCAGTTCTTC
TRBJ2-1 | TRBD2 | 17 | TRBV7-2 | NA | CASSLSPAGTSGVEQFF | TGTGCCAGCAGCCTTAGCCCTGCCGGGACTAGCGGGGTTGAGCAGTTCTTC
TRBJ1-2 | NA | 12 | TRBV28 | NA | CASLSRGGSYTF | TGTGCCAGCCTAAGTCGGGGAGGGTCGTACACCTTC
TRBJ2-7 | TRBD1 | 13 | TRBV28 | NA | CASSASGGNEQYF | TGTGCCAGCAGTGCCTCAGGGGGCAACGAGCAGTACTTC
TRBJ2-7 | NA | 13 | TRBV10-3 | NA | CAISEIRAYEQYF | TGTGCCATCAGTGAGATACGGGCCTACGAGCAGTACTTC
TRBJ2-5 | NA | 17 | TRBV5-1 | NA | CASSRRRGIVVQETQYF | TGCGCCAGCAGTCGTCGACGGGGAATCGTCGTTCAAGAGACCCAGTACTTC
TRBJ1-4 | NA | 15 | TRBV2 | NA | CASSPPGGVGEKLFF | TGTGCCAGCAGCCCCCCCGGGGGGGTTGGTGAAAAACTGTTTTTT
TRBJ2-7 | NA | 14 | TRBV12-2 | NA | CASRLVQESYEQYF | TGTGCAAGTCGCTTAGTACAGGAATCGTACGAGCAGTACTTC
TRBJ1-1 | NA | 14 | TRBV27 | NA | CASSFSGAGTEAFF | TGTGCCAGCAGTTTCTCAGGGGCCGGAACTGAAGCTTTCTTT
TRBJ2-2 | NA | 13 | TRBV15 | NA | CAPVHRNTGELFF | TGTGCCCCCGTACATCGGAACACCGGGGAGCTGTTTTTT
TRBJ1-1 | NA | 15 | TRBV6-1 | NA | CASSERKGLNTEAFF | TGTGCCAGCAGTGAAAGGAAGGGGCTGAACACTGAAGCTTTCTTT
TRBJ2-5 | NA | 15 | TRBV7-8 | NA | CASSLVQGSPETQYF | TGTGCCAGCAGCTTAGTCCAAGGGAGCCCAGAGACCCAGTACTTC
TRBJ2-7 | NA | 15 | TRBV3-1/TRBV3-2 | NA | CASSQGAADRGEQYF | TGTGCCAGCAGCCAAGGGGCAGCCGACAGAGGCGAGCAGTACTTC
TRBJ1-2 | NA | 13 | TRBV30 | NA | CAWSVHSLYGYTF | TGTGCCTGGAGTGTACACAGCCTCTATGGCTACACCTTC
TRBJ2-7 | TRBD1 | 16 | TRBV7-6 | once | CASSPQGVLPSYEQYF | TGTGCCAGCAGCCCACAGGGGGTCCTGCCCTCCTACGAGCAGTACTTC
TRBJ1-1 | NA | 12 | TRBV5-5 | few | CASSGGKTEAFF | TGTGCCAGCAGCGGGGGGAAGACTGAAGCTTTCTTT
TRBJ1-1 | TRBD1 | 14 | TRBV2 | NA | CASRRRGQNTEAFF | TGTGCCAGCAGACGCAGGGGGCAGAACACTGAAGCTTTCTTT